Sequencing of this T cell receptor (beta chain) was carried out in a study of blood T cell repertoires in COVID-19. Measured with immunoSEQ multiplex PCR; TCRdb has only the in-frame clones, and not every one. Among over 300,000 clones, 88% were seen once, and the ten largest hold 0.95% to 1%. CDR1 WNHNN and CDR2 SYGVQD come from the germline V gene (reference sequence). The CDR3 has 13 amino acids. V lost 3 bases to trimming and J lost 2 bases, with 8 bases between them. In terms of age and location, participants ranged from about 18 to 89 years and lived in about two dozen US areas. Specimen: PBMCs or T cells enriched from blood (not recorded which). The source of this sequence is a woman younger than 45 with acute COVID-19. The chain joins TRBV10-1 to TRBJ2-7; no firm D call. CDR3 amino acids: CASSDHTTYEQYF. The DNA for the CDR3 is TGCGCCAGCAGTGACCACACCACCTACGAGCAGTACTTC.